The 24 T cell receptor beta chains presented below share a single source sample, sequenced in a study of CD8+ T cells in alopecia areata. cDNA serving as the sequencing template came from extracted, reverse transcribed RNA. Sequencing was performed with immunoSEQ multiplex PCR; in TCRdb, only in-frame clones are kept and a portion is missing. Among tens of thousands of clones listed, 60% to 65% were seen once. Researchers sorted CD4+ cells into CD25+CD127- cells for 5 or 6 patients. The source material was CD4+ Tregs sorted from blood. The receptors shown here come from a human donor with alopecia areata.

In DNA, the CDR3 is TGCGCCAGCACCCCACAGGGTCTGAACACTGAAGCTTTCTTT. Protein product: CASTPQGLNTEAFF. The rearrangement joins TRBV5-1 to TRBJ1-1; D is possibly TRBD1 (6 bases). From germline, CDR1 is SGHRS and CDR2 YFSETQ. With 6 bases removed from V and 0 bases from J, the gap between germline ends came to 12 bases. CDR3 size: 14 residues.

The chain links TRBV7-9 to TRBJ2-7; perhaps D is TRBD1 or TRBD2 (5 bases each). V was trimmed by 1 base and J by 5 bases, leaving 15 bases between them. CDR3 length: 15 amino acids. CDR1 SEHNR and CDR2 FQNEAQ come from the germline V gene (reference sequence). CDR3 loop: CASSLGGTASDEQYF. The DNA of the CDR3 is TGTGCCAGCAGCTTAGGAGGGACGGCGTCAGACGAGCAGTACTTC.

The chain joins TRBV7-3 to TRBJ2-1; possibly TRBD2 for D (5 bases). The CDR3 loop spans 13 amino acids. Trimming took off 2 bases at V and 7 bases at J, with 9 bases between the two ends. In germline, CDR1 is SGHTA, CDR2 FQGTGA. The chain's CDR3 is CASSLDRRNEQFF. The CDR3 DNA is TGTGCCAGCAGCTTAGACCGGAGGAATGAGCAGTTCTTC.

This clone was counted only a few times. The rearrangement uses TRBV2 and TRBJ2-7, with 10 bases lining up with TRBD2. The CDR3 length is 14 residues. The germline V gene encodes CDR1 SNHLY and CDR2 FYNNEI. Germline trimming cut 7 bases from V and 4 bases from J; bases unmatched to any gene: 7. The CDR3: CASTPGLASYEQYF. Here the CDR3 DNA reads TGTGCCAGCACCCCGGGACTAGCGAGTTACGAGCAGTACTTC.

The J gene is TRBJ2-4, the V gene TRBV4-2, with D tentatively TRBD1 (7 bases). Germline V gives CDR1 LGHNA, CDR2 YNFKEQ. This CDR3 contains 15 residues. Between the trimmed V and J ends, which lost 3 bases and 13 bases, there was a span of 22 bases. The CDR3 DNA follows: TGTGCCAGCAGCCAGATGTTGGAGGGGGCCGGACGGCAGTACTTC. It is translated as CASSQMLEGAGRQYF.

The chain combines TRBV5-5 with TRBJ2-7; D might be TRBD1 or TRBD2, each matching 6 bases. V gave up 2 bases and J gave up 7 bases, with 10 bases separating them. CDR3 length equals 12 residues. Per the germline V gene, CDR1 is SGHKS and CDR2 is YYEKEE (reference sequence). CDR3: CASSFQGREQYF. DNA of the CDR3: TGTGCCAGCAGCTTCCAGGGGAGGGAGCAGTACTTC.

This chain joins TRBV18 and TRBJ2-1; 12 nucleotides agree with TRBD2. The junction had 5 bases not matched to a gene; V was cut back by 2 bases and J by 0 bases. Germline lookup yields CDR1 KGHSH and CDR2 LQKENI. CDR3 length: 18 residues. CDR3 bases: TGTGCCAGCTCACCAGGCCTAGCGGGGGGGAGCTCCTACAATGAGCAGTTCTTC. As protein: CASSPGLAGGSSYNEQFF.

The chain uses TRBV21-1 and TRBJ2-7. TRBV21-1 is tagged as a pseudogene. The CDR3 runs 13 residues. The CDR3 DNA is TGTGCCAGCAGCTTTCGAATTTACTACGAGCAGTACTTC. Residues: CASSFRIYYEQYF.

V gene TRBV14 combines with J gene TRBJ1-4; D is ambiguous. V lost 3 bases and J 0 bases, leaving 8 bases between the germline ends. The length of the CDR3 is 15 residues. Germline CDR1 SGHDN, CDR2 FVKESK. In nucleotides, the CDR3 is TGTGCCAGCAGCCAGCGCCTGTCAACTAATGAAAAACTGTTTTTT. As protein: CASSQRLSTNEKLFF.

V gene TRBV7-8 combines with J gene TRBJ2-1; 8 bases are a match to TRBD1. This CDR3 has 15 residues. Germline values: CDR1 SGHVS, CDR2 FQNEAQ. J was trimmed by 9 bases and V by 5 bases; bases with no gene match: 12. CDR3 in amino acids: CASSGLGRGQGEQFF. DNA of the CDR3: TGTGCCAGCAGCGGCTTGGGCAGGGGGCAGGGTGAGCAGTTCTTC.

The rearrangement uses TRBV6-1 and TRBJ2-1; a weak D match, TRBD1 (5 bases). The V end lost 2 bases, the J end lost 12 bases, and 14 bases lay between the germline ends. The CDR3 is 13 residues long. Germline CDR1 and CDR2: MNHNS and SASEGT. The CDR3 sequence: CASSEFLGATQFF. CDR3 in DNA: TGTGCCAGCAGTGAATTTCTAGGGGCGACGCAGTTCTTC.

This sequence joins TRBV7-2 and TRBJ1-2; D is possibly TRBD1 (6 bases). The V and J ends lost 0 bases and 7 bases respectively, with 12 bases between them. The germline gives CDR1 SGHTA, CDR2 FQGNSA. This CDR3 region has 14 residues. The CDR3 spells CASSLAWAGAGYTF. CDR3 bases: TGTGCCAGCAGCTTAGCGTGGGCAGGGGCTGGCTACACCTTC.

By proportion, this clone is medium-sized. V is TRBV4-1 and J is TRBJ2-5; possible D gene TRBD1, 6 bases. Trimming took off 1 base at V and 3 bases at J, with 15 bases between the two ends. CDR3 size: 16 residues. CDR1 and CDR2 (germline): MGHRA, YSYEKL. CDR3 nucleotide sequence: TGCGCCAGCAGCCAAGGGGGAACGGGACAAAAAGAGACCCAGTACTTC. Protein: CASSQGGTGQKETQYF.

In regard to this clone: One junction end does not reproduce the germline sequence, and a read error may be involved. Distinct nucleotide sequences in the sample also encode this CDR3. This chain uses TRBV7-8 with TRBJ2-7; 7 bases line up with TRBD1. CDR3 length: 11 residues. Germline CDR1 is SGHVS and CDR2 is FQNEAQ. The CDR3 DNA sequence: TGCGCCAGCTCAGGGGGTGGTGAGCAGTACTTC. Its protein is CASSGGGEQYF.

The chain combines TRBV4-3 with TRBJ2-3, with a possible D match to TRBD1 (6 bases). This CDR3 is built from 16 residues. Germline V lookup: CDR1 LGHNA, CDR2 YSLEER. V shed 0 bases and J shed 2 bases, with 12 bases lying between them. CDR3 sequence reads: CASSQDLDRFTDTQYF. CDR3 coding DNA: TGCGCCAGCAGCCAAGATCTTGACAGGTTCACAGATACGCAGTATTTT.

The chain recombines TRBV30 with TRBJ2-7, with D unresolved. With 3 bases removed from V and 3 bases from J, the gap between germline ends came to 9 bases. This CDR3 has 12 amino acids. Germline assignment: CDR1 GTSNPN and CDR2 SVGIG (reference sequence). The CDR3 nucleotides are TGTGCCTGGAGCTTCGGCCTCTACGAGCAGTACTTC. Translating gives CAWSFGLYEQYF.

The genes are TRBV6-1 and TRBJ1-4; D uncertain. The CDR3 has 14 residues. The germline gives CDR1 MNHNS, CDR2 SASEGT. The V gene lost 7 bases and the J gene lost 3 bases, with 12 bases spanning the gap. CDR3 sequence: CASNRAAANEKLFF. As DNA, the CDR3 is TGTGCCAGCAACCGGGCTGCGGCTAATGAAAAACTGTTTTTT.

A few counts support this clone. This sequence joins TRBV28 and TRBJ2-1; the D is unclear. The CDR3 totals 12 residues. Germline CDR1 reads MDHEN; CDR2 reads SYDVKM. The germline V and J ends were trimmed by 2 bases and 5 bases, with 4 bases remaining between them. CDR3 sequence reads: CASSLRDNEQFF. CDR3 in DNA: TGTGCCAGCAGTTTAAGGGACAATGAGCAGTTCTTC. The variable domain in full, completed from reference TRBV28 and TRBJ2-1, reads DVKVTQSSRYLVKRTGEKVFLECVQDMDHENMFWYRQDPGLGLRLIYFSYDVKMKEKGDIPEGYSVSREKKERFSLILESASTNQTSMYLCASSLRDNEQFFGPGTRLTVL.

The CDR3 DNA sequence: TGTGCCAGCAGTCCCTTGAGGGGGCTGTATGGGGCCAACGTCCTGACTTTC. Protein product: CASSPLRGLYGANVLTF. The J gene is TRBJ2-6, the V gene TRBV2; 7 bases align to TRBD1. V was pared by 5 bases and J by 3 bases, with 10 bases of the junction left unmatched. The CDR3 contains 17 residues. The germline CDR1 and CDR2 sequences are SNHLY and FYNNEI.

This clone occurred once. In nucleotides, the CDR3 is TGTGCCAGCAGCCCCGGGACTAGCGGGAGATCCGGGGAGCTGTTTTTT. Translation gives CASSPGTSGRSGELFF. The chain carries TRBV7-2 and TRBJ2-2; TRBD2 matches at 14 bases. The germline V gene encodes CDR1 SGHTA and CDR2 FQGNSA. The junction had 5 bases not matched to a gene; V was cut back by 5 bases and J by 6 bases. CDR3 length equals 16 residues.

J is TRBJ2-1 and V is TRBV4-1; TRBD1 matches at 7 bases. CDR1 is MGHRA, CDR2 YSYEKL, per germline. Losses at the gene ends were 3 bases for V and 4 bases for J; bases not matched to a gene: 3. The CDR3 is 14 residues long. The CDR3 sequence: CASSHPDRYNEQFF. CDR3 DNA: TGCGCCAGCAGCCACCCGGACAGGTACAATGAGCAGTTCTTC.

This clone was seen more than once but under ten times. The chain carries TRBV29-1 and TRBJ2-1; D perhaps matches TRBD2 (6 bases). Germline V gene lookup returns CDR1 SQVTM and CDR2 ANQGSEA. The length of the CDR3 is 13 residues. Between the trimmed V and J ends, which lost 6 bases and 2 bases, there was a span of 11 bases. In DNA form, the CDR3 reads TGCAGCGTGCCGCGGAGGGCCTACAATGAGCAGTTCTTC. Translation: CSVPRRAYNEQFF.

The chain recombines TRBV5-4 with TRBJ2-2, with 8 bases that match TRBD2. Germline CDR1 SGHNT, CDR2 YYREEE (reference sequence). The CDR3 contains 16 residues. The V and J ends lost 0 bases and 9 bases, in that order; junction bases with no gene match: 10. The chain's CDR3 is CASSLDGGASVRELFF. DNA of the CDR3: TGTGCCAGCAGCTTGGACGGGGGGGCCTCTGTGAGGGAGCTGTTTTTT.

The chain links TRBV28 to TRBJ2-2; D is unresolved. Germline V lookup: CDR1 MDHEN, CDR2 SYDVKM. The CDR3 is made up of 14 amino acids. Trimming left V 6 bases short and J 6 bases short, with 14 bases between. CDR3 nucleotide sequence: TGTGCCAGCAGCCCCCTAGAGTACCCCGGGGAGCTGTTTTTT. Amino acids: CASSPLEYPGELFF.